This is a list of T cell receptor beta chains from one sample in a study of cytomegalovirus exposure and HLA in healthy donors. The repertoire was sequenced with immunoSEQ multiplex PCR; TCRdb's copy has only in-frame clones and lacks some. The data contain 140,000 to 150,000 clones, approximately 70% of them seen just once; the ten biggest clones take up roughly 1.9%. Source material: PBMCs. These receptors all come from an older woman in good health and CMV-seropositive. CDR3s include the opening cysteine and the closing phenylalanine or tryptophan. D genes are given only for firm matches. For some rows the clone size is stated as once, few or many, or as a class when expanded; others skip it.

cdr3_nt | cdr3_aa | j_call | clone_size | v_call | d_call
TGCGCCAGCAGCTATGGACAGGAGAATTCACCCCTCCACTTT | CASSYGQENSPLHF | TRBJ1-6 | few | TRBV5-1 | TRBD1
TGTGCCAGCAGCTTTCAGACTGAATGGATGGCTATAACCTTC | CASSFQTEWMAITF | TRBJ1-2 | once | TRBV5-4 | .
TGTGCCAGCAGTGAATCAGGGCGTGAAGAGACCCAGTACTTC | CASSESGREETQYF | TRBJ2-5 | . | TRBV25-1 | .
TGTGCCAGCAGTGAATTACAGGGGAGTCTCGGGGAGCTGTTTTTT | CASSELQGSLGELFF | TRBJ2-2 | . | TRBV6-1 | TRBD1
TGTGCCACCAGGGACTCTCAAGAGACCCAGTACTTC | CATRDSQETQYF | TRBJ2-5 | once | TRBV6-5 | .
TGTGCCAGTAGCCCGCCCGGGACAGCCTACAATGAGCAGTTCTTC | CASSPPGTAYNEQFF | TRBJ2-1 | . | TRBV19 | TRBD1
TGTGCCAGCAGCACTCAGGGGACGAATTCACCCCTCCACTTT | CASSTQGTNSPLHF | TRBJ1-6 | . | TRBV6-5 | .
TGTGCCAGCCGGGAGCAGGTGAACACTGAAGCTTTCTTT | CASREQVNTEAFF | TRBJ1-1 | once | TRBV6-1 | .
TGTGCCAGCTCACCGCGGGGGAACTATGGCTACACCTTC | CASSPRGNYGYTF | TRBJ1-2 | . | TRBV18 | .
TGTGCCAGAACGCGGGAGGGGAGCTCCTACAATGAGCAGTTCTTC | CARTREGSSYNEQFF | TRBJ2-1 | . | TRBV4-2 | TRBD2
TGTGCCAGCAGACCAGGACAGGGGGCGTCTTTTTTT | CASRPGQGASFF | TRBJ1-4 | once | TRBV28 | TRBD1
TGTGCCAGCAGCGTAGGTCCAGGCAAGAACACTGAAGCTTTCTTT | CASSVGPGKNTEAFF | TRBJ1-1 | . | TRBV9 | .
TGCGCCAGCAGCCAAGACGTAAACTCTGGAAACACCATATATTTT | CASSQDVNSGNTIYF | TRBJ1-3 | . | TRBV4-1 | .
TGTGCCAGTATGAGCCGGAGGACGTGGGGCAATCAGCCCCAGCATTTT | CASMSRRTWGNQPQHF | TRBJ1-5 | few | TRBV19 | .
TGTGCCAGCAGCGCCGGGGGGGGGCAGTATTTT | CASSAGGGQYF | TRBJ2-3 | . | TRBV6-5 | TRBD2
TGTGCCAGCAGCCAACCCGACAGGGGAGGGACTGAAGCTTTCTTT | CASSQPDRGGTEAFF | TRBJ1-1 | . | TRBV4-2 | TRBD1
TGTGCCAGCTCACTGTGGCGGGGACAGGGTGATGAAAAACTGTTTTTT | CASSLWRGQGDEKLFF | TRBJ1-4 | . | TRBV18 | TRBD1
TGTGCCAGTAGTATAGATGGCGCAGCGGCTAGCACAGATACGCAGTATTTT | CASSIDGAAASTDTQYF | TRBJ2-3 | few | TRBV19 | .
TGTGCCAGCAGCGCTCGGGGGGCTGGGGCCAACGTCCTGACTTTC | CASSARGAGANVLTF | TRBJ2-6 | few | TRBV2 | TRBD2
TGTGCCAGCAGTACCGGGAGGGACAATCAGCCCCAGCATTTT | CASSTGRDNQPQHF | TRBJ1-5 | . | TRBV25-1 | .
TGTGCCAGCTCACCACAGGGACGGAGGGCTGAAGCTTTCTTT | CASSPQGRRAEAFF | TRBJ1-1 | . | TRBV18 | .
TGCGCCAGCAGCTTGGGTTTCGGCGAGCAGTACTTC | CASSLGFGEQYF | TRBJ2-7 | . | TRBV5-1 | .
TGTGCCAGTAGTGTTACAGGGACCGGGGAGCTGTTTTTT | CASSVTGTGELFF | TRBJ2-2 | once | TRBV19 | .
TGTGCCAGCAGCCAGACAGGGGGCTTATATGGCTACACCTTC | CASSQTGGLYGYTF | TRBJ1-2 | . | TRBV7-9 | TRBD1
TGTGCCAGCAGGGCAAACAATGAGCAGTTCTTC | CASRANNEQFF | TRBJ2-1 | . | TRBV5-4 | .
TGTGCCAGCAGTTTACCGGGACTGACGTATGGCTACACCTTC | CASSLPGLTYGYTF | TRBJ1-2 | . | TRBV28 | .
TGTGCCAGTAGTCCGCGACAGGCGGGTCCCTCCGAGCAGTACTTC | CASSPRQAGPSEQYF | TRBJ2-7 | . | TRBV19 | .
TGCGCCAGCAGCTTGCCTAGCGGGCCATCATCCCGCTACGAGCAGTACTTC | CASSLPSGPSSRYEQYF | TRBJ2-7 | . | TRBV5-1 | TRBD2
TGTGCCAGCAGCGCAATGGAGTCCCCCTCCTACGAGCAGTACTTC | CASSAMESPSYEQYF | TRBJ2-7 | . | TRBV11-2 | .
TGTGCCATCAACGCGGGACAGGCCGAGCTCGGTGGCTACACCTTC | CAINAGQAELGGYTF | TRBJ1-2 | few | TRBV10-3 | TRBD1
TGCGCCAGCAGCTTGCCCACAGGGGTTGGCACAGATACGCAGTATTTT | CASSLPTGVGTDTQYF | TRBJ2-3 | . | TRBV5-1 | TRBD1
TGTGCCAGCAGTTTGTGGACTAGCGGAGAGACCCAGTACTTC | CASSLWTSGETQYF | TRBJ2-5 | . | TRBV28 | TRBD2
TGCGCCAGCAGTGATGACTCAGATACGCAGTATTTT | CASSDDSDTQYF | TRBJ2-3 | . | TRBV10-1 | .
TGCGCCAGCAGCTTTGGGGGGGCGGATGACTATGGCTACACCTTC | CASSFGGADDYGYTF | TRBJ1-2 | once | TRBV5-1 | .
TGTGCCAGCAGTTACGGGGCAGGGGGCGCCGGGACTGAAGCTTTCTTT | CASSYGAGGAGTEAFF | TRBJ1-1 | once | TRBV6-5 | TRBD1
TGTGCCAGTGGGGGACTGACAACCGCGTGGTATGGCTACACCTTC | CASGGLTTAWYGYTF | TRBJ1-2 | . | TRBV6-1 | .
TGTGCCAGCAGACTAGCGGGAGAGACCCAGTACTTC | CASRLAGETQYF | TRBJ2-5 | few | TRBV19 | TRBD2
TGTGCCAGCAGCGTCGGGACAGGGGGATATGGCTACACCTTC | CASSVGTGGYGYTF | TRBJ1-2 | . | TRBV9 | TRBD1
TGTGCCAGCAGCTTAAACCGGGACTCCTACAATGAGCAGTTCTTC | CASSLNRDSYNEQFF | TRBJ2-1 | . | TRBV11-2 | .
TGTGCCAGCAGTCCCCGCAAGAGGGACAATGAGCAGTTCTTC | CASSPRKRDNEQFF | TRBJ2-1 | once | TRBV25-1 | .
TGTGCCAGCAGTTTATCACAGGGGGCTGTGGACTATGGCTACACCTTC | CASSLSQGAVDYGYTF | TRBJ1-2 | . | TRBV27 | TRBD1
TGTGCAAGTCGCTTCTTTAGCTACGAGCAGTACTTC | CASRFFSYEQYF | TRBJ2-7 | few | TRBV12-2 | .
TGTGCCAGCAGCTCTGTAGCGGGAGTCGGCTATGAGCAGTTCTTC | CASSSVAGVGYEQFF | TRBJ2-1 | . | TRBV7-3 | TRBD2
TGCGCCAGCAGCCCAGCTAGCGGGAGTGCCTACGAGCAGTACTTC | CASSPASGSAYEQYF | TRBJ2-7 | . | TRBV5-1 | TRBD2
TGTGCCAGCCAGACTAGCCGGGACGTGGATACGCAGTATTTT | CASQTSRDVDTQYF | TRBJ2-3 | few | TRBV25-1 | TRBD2
TGTGCCAGCAGGAGCGGAGCCAGCACAGATACGCAGTATTTT | CASRSGASTDTQYF | TRBJ2-3 | . | TRBV27 | .
TGCGCCAGCAGCTCCGGGACTAGCGGGAGAACCGGGGAGCTGTTTTTT | CASSSGTSGRTGELFF | TRBJ2-2 | few | TRBV5-1 | TRBD2
TGCGCCAGCAGTGAAGGGGCTGGGGCAGGGGCGCAGTATTTT | CASSEGAGAGAQYF | TRBJ2-3 | . | TRBV10-1 | .
TGTGCCAGCAGCTCACTGACCTACGAGCAGTACTTC | CASSSLTYEQYF | TRBJ2-7 | . | TRBV7-8 | .